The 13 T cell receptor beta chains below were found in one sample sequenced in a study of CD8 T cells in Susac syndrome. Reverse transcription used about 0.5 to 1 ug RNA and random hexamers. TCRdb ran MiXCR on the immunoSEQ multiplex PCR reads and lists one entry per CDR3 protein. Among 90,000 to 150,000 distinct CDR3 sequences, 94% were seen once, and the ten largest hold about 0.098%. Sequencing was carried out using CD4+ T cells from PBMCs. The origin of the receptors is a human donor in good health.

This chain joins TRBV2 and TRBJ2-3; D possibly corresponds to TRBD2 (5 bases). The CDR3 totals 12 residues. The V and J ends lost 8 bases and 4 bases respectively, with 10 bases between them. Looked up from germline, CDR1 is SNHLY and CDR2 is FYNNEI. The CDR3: CASPDSADTQYF. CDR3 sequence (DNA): TGTGCCAGCCCAGATAGCGCAGATACGCAGTATTTT.

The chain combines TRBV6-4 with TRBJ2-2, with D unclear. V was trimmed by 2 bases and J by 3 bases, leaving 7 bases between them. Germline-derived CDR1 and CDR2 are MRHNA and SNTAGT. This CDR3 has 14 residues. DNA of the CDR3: TGTGCCAGCAGTGACCAATATTACACCGGGGAGCTGTTTTTT. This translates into CASSDQYYTGELFF.

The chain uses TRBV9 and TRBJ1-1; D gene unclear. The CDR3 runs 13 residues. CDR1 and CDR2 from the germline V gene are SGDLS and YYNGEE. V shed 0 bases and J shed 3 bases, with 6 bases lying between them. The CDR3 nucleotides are TGTGCCAGCAGCGTAGCTTTGGACACTGAAGCTTTCTTT. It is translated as CASSVALDTEAFF.

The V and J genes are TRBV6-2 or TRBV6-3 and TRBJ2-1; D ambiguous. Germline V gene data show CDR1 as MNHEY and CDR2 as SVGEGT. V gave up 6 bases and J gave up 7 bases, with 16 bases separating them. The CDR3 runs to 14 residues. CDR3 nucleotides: TGTGCCAGCAGACCAGGATTTCTGGTTAATGAGCAGTTCTTC. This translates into CASRPGFLVNEQFF.

The CDR3 nucleotides read TGCGCCAGCAGCTTGGTTGCGGGAGATATCGGCGAGCAGTACTTC. Residues: CASSLVAGDIGEQYF. This chain joins TRBV5-1 and TRBJ2-7, with TRBD2 matching 7 bases. Germline CDR1 SGHRS, CDR2 YFSETQ. The CDR3 is made up of 15 amino acids. With V trimmed by 0 bases and J by 6 bases, 9 bases remained unmatched.

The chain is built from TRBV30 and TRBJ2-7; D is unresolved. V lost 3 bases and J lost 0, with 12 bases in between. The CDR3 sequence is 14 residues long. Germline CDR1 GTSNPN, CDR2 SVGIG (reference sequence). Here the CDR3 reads CAWSMDGSSYEQYF. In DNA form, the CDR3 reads TGTGCCTGGAGCATGGACGGAAGCTCCTACGAGCAGTACTTC. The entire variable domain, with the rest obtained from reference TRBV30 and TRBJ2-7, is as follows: SQTIHQWPATLVQPVGSPLSLECTVEGTSNPNLYWYRQAAGRGLQLLFYSVGIGQISSEVPQNLSASRPQDRQFILSSKKLLLSDSGFYLCAWSMDGSSYEQYFGPGTRLTVT.

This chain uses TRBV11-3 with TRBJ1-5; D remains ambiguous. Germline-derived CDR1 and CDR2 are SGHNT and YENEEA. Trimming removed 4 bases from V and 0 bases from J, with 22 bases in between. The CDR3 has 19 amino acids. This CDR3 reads CASSSEGGLRRNSNQPQHF. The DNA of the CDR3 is TGTGCCAGCAGCTCAGAGGGAGGGTTGAGGAGAAATAGCAATCAGCCCCAGCATTTT.

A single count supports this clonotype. Written as DNA, the CDR3 is TGTGCCAGGTTACCCCAATCTACTGAAGCTTTCTTT. Its protein is CARLPQSTEAFF. The rearrangement uses TRBV6-4 and TRBJ1-1; no firm D call. The germline V gene encodes CDR1 MRHNA and CDR2 SNTAGT. There are 12 residues in the CDR3. Trimming left V 9 bases short and J 5 bases short, with 13 bases between.

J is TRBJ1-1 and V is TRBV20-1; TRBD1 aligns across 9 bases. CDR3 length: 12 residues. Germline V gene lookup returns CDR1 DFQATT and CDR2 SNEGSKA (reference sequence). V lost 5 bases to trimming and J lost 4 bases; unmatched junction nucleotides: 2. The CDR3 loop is CSAPTGGTEAFF. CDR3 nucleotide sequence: TGCAGTGCTCCGACAGGGGGCACTGAAGCTTTCTTT.

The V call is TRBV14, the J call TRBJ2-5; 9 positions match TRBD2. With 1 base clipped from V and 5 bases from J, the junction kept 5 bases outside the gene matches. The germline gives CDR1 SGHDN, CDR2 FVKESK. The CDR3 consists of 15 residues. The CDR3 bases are TGTGCCAGCAGCCAAGGACTAGCGGAGGGGGAGACCCAGTACTTC. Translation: CASSQGLAEGETQYF. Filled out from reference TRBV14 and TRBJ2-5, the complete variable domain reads EAGVTQFPSHSVIEKGQTVTLRCDPISGHDNLYWYRRVMGKEIKFLLHFVKESKQDESGMPNNRFLAERTGGTYSTLKVQPAELEDSGVYFCASSQGLAEGETQYFGPGTRLLVL.

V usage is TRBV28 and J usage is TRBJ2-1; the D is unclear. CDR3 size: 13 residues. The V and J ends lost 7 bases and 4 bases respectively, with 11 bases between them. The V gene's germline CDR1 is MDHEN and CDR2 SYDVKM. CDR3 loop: CASNSGFYNEQFF. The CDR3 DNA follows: TGTGCCAGCAACTCTGGGTTTTACAATGAGCAGTTCTTC. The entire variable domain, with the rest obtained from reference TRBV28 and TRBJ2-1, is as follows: DVKVTQSSRYLVKRTGEKVFLECVQDMDHENMFWYRQDPGLGLRLIYFSYDVKMKEKGDIPEGYSVSREKKERFSLILESASTNQTSMYLCASNSGFYNEQFFGPGTRLTVL.

CDR3 residues: CASSRPGSGTGELFF. DNA of the CDR3: TGTGCCAGCAGCCGTCCAGGGTCGGGCACCGGGGAGCTGTTTTTT. This rearrangement joins TRBV7-9 to TRBJ2-2, with D possibly matching TRBD1 (5 bases). The CDR3 has 15 residues. Looked up from germline, CDR1 is SEHNR and CDR2 is FQNEAQ (reference sequence). Trimming cost V 5 bases and J 4 bases, with 14 bases left between them. The variable domain in full, with the rest retrieved from reference TRBV7-9 and TRBJ2-2, is DTGVSQNPRHKITKRGQNVTFRCDPISEHNRLYWYRQTLGQGPEFLTYFQNEAQLEKSRLLSDRFSAERPKGSFSTLEIQRTEQGDSAMYLCASSRPGSGTGELFFGEGSRLTVL.

This CDR3 is CASSRDRGGNQPQHF. In nucleotides, the CDR3 is TGTGCCAGCAGCCGGGACAGGGGTGGCAATCAGCCCCAGCATTTT. The chain uses TRBV3-1 and TRBJ1-5, with 10 bases identical to TRBD1. This CDR3 is built from 15 residues. Germline trimming cut 4 bases from V and 2 bases from J; bases unmatched to any gene: 2. Germline values: CDR1 LGHDT, CDR2 YNNKEL (reference sequence).